The 20 T cell receptor beta chains below come from one sample, sequenced in a study of T-cell memory formation after mild COVID-19. TCRdb re-called the 5' RACE reads through MiXCR, storing one row per CDR3 protein. This sample has around 420,000 distinct CDR3 sequences, with 24% found just once. Sequenced material: PBMCs or a T cell subset sorted from them (not recorded which). The receptors derive from an adult woman who had mild COVID-19 (a few samples of this study predate the infection). Cell type and time point are not known.

This clonotype has a handful of counts. CDR3: CASILQYF. CDR3 coding DNA: TGTGCCAGCATTCTGCAGTACTTC. V and J are TRBV27 and TRBJ2-7, with D unclear. CDR1 is MNHEY and CDR2 is SMNVEV in the germline V gene (reference sequence). The CDR3 consists of 8 residues. V lost 7 bases and J 9 bases, leaving 4 bases between the germline ends.

This clonotype appeared a few times. The chain links TRBV24-1 to TRBJ2-1, with 11 bases that match TRBD1. V gave up 5 bases and J gave up 7 bases; unmatched junction bases: 6. CDR1 is KGHDR and CDR2 is SFDVKD in the germline V gene. The CDR3 runs to 15 residues. CDR3 sequence: CATSARDRGKNEQFF. CDR3 coding DNA: TGTGCCACCAGTGCCCGGGACAGGGGGAAGAATGAGCAGTTCTTC.

The rearrangement joins TRBV3-1 to TRBJ2-5; the D is unclear. Trimming removed 2 bases from V and 7 bases from J, with 14 bases in between. Germline CDR1 LGHDT, CDR2 YNNKEL (reference sequence). The CDR3 is 14 residues long. CDR3 sequence: CASSQPPPPRTQYF. Written as DNA, the CDR3 is TGTGCCAGCAGCCAACCACCCCCTCCCAGGACCCAGTACTTC.

This clonotype was recorded a few times. This chain links TRBV27 with TRBJ2-7; D might be TRBD1 (5 bases). Germline-derived CDR1 and CDR2 are MNHEY and SMNVEV (reference sequence). V was cut by 3 bases and J by 2 bases, with 11 bases left in between. The CDR3 runs to 14 residues. The DNA for the CDR3 is TGTGCCAGCAGTTTGCCCGACAGAACCTACGAGCAGTACTTC. Translation: CASSLPDRTYEQYF.

The chain employs TRBV7-2 and TRBJ1-1, with D uncertain. Between the trimmed V and J ends, which lost 0 bases and 3 bases, there was a span of 11 bases. CDR1 and CDR2 from the germline V gene are SGHTA and FQGNSA. This CDR3 comprises 15 residues. The CDR3 here is CASSLALRAHTEAFF. Written as DNA, the CDR3 is TGTGCCAGCAGCTTAGCGCTGAGGGCCCACACTGAAGCTTTCTTT.

This clonotype was counted a few times. The chain is built from TRBV7-9 and TRBJ2-1; a possible D gene is TRBD2 (6 bases). The CDR3 runs 14 residues. The V end lost 3 bases, the J end lost 4 bases, and 10 bases lay between the germline ends. Germline CDR1 and CDR2: SEHNR and FQNEAQ (reference sequence). The CDR3: CASSFTGLYNEQFF. The CDR3, as DNA: TGTGCCAGCAGCTTTACGGGACTGTACAATGAGCAGTTCTTC. Full variable domain (rest looked up from reference TRBV7-9 and TRBJ2-1): DTGVSQNPRHKITKRGQNVTFRCDPISEHNRLYWYRQTLGQGPEFLTYFQNEAQLEKSRLLSDRFSAERPKGSFSTLEIQRTEQGDSAMYLCASSFTGLYNEQFFGPGTRLTVL.

The chain joins TRBV4-2 to TRBJ1-5; weak D call: TRBD1 (6 bases). Germline CDR1 and CDR2: LGHNA and YNFKEQ. The CDR3 runs to 14 residues. Trimming removed 2 bases from V and 3 bases from J, with 8 bases in between. Written as DNA, the CDR3 is TGTGCCAGCAGCCAAACAGGGTCCAATCAGCCCCAGCATTTT. Its translation is CASSQTGSNQPQHF.

This rearrangement joins TRBV9 to TRBJ2-5; the match to TRBD1 covers 9 bases. There are 16 residues in the CDR3. Germline loops: CDR1 SGDLS, CDR2 YYNGEE. The V and J ends lost 2 bases and 7 bases, in that order; junction bases with no gene match: 12. The DNA for the CDR3 is TGTGCCAGCAGCGTCGGGACAGGGATCAAAATTGGGACCCAGTACTTC. It is translated as CASSVGTGIKIGTQYF.

The CDR3 coding sequence is TGTGCCAGCAGCCAAGAGGCCAGGAGCACTGAAGCTTTCTTT. Its translation: CASSQEARSTEAFF. The chain has TRBV4-2 and TRBJ1-1; D is undetermined. Germline V CDR1 and CDR2: LGHNA, YNFKEQ. Between the trimmed V and J ends, which lost 0 bases and 4 bases, there was a span of 9 bases. This CDR3 is 14 amino acids long.

This clonotype appeared a few times. The chain recombines TRBV7-7 with TRBJ2-2, with a weak D call TRBD1 (5 bases). V was clipped by 5 bases and J by 7 bases, with 11 bases between them. Germline lookup yields CDR1 SSHAT and CDR2 FNYEAQ (reference sequence). There are 13 residues in the CDR3. The CDR3 reads CASSPDSFGELFF. In DNA, the CDR3 is TGTGCCAGCAGCCCCGACAGTTTCGGGGAGCTGTTTTTT.

The chain combines TRBV7-3 with TRBJ2-2, with 10 bases lining up with TRBD2. With 0 bases clipped from V and 7 bases from J, the junction kept 8 bases outside the gene matches. The CDR3 spans 17 residues. Per the germline V gene, CDR1 is SGHTA and CDR2 is FQGTGA. CDR3 sequence: CASSLTTAGGPGGELFF. The CDR3 DNA follows: TGTGCCAGCAGCTTAACGACAGCGGGGGGGCCTGGCGGGGAGCTGTTTTTT.

J is TRBJ2-7 and V is TRBV29-1, with D maybe TRBD1 (6 bases). Trimming cost V 7 bases and J 7 bases, with 14 bases left between them. CDR1 SQVTM and CDR2 ANQGSEA come from the germline V gene. This CDR3 has 11 residues. The CDR3 reads CSARDTGEQYF. The CDR3 DNA follows: TGCAGCGCAAGGGACACTGGGGAGCAGTACTTC.

The gene calls are TRBV11-1 and TRBJ2-5, with TRBD1 matching 8 bases. This CDR3 region has 14 residues. Germline loops: CDR1 SGHAT, CDR2 FQDESV (reference sequence). J was trimmed by 4 bases and V by 4 bases; bases with no gene match: 5. Here the CDR3 DNA reads TGTGCCAGCAGCTCGGACAGGGTGGGAGAGACCCAGTACTTC. Amino acid sequence: CASSSDRVGETQYF. The whole variable domain, filled in from reference TRBV11-1 and TRBJ2-5, reads EAEVAQSPRYKITEKSQAVAFWCDPISGHATLYWYRQILGQGPELLVQFQDESVVDDSQLPKDRFSAERLKGVDSTLKIQPAELGDSAMYLCASSSDRVGETQYFGPGTRLLVL.

The J gene is TRBJ2-1, the V gene TRBV20-1; D gene uncertain. Germline assignment: CDR1 DFQATT and CDR2 SNEGSKA (reference sequence). CDR3 length: 13 residues. V gave up 5 bases and J gave up 0 bases, with 8 bases separating them. Here the CDR3 DNA reads TGCAGTGCTCTCGGTAGCTCCTACAATGAGCAGTTCTTC. It is translated as CSALGSSYNEQFF.

The chain couples TRBV6-2 or TRBV6-3 to TRBJ2-7, with D possibly called TRBD1 or TRBD2 (5 bases each). Germline values: CDR1 MNHEY, CDR2 SVGEGT. The CDR3 has 15 amino acids. Trimming removed 7 bases from V and 6 bases from J, with 22 bases in between. The CDR3 DNA is TGTGCCAGCAAACCCCACCCGGGGCCGTGGGGCGAGCAGTACTTC. Translated: CASKPHPGPWGEQYF.

J is TRBJ2-3 and V is TRBV6-4; 9 bases fit TRBD2. The CDR3 contains 15 residues. Germline loops: CDR1 MRHNA, CDR2 SNTAGT. Trimming cost V 3 bases and J 2 bases; bases outside gene matches: 3. The CDR3 DNA is TGTGCCAGCAGTGAGCGGGAGGGCCCCACAGATACGCAGTATTTT. Its protein product is CASSEREGPTDTQYF.

This clonotype was counted only a few times. The chain joins TRBV5-5 to TRBJ2-1; 8 bases line up with TRBD1. Trimming cost V 4 bases and J 0 bases; bases outside gene matches: 3. CDR3 length equals 15 residues. CDR1 is SGHKS and CDR2 is YYEKEE in the germline V gene (reference sequence). The CDR3 loop reads CASSVQGASYNEQFF. The CDR3 coding sequence is TGTGCCAGCAGCGTCCAGGGGGCCTCCTACAATGAGCAGTTCTTC.

This clonotype has more than one count but fewer than ten. The chain joins TRBV29-1 to TRBJ2-3, with D perhaps TRBD2 (5 bases). The CDR3 has 13 residues. The germline V gene encodes CDR1 SQVTM and CDR2 ANQGSEA. With 6 bases removed from V and 0 bases from J, the gap between germline ends came to 10 bases. In nucleotides, the CDR3 is TGCAGCGTGAAGGGAGAAAGCACAGATACGCAGTATTTT. Translation: CSVKGESTDTQYF.

This clonotype was observed a handful of times. V usage is TRBV18 and J usage is TRBJ1-6; D is unresolved. Trimming pared 1 base from V and 8 bases from J, leaving 15 bases between. The CDR3 loop spans 16 amino acids. The germline V gene encodes CDR1 KGHSH and CDR2 LQKENI. The CDR3 nucleotides read TGTGCCAGCTCACCACTTCCGATGGGGAAGGATTCACCCCTCCACTTT. Residues: CASSPLPMGKDSPLHF.

This clonotype has only one observation. This chain joins TRBV7-6 and TRBJ2-5; D remains ambiguous. Germline CDR1 and CDR2: SGHVS and FNYEAQ. Trimming stripped 5 bases from V and 2 bases from J, with 12 bases between. This CDR3 has 14 residues. CDR3 sequence (DNA): TGTGCCAGCAGCCCCCGTTTGGGGCAAGAGACCCAGTACTTC. Amino acid sequence: CASSPRLGQETQYF.